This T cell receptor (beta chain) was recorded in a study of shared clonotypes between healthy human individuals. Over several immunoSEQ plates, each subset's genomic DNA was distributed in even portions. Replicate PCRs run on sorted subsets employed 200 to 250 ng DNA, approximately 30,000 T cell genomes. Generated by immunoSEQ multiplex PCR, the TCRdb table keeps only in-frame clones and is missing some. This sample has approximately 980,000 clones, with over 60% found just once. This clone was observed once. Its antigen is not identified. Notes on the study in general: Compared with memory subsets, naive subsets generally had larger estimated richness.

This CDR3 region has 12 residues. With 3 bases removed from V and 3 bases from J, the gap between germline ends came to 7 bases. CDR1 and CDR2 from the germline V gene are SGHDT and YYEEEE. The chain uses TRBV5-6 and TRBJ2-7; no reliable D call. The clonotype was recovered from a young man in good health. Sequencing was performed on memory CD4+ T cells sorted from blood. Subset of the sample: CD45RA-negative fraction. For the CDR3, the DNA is TGTGCCAGCAGCTCGCGGAGCTACGAGCAGTACTTC. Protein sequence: CASSSRSYEQYF.